This TCR beta chain was observed in a study of Ad26.COV2.S vaccination and SARS-CoV-2 variants. The wider study: The authors gave Ad26.COV2.S intramuscularly, either once or twice 56 days apart. The study's findings and limits: Spike-specific TCR breadth was greater in vaccine than placebo recipients.

Clones were read by immunoSEQ multiplex PCR, and TCRdb kept only the in-frame ones, dropping some. The data contain about 400,000 clones, roughly nine tenths of them singletons. The CDR3 is 15 residues long. Germline V gene sequence: CDR1 SQVTM, CDR2 ANQGSEA. Trimming took 3 bases from V and 8 from J, leaving 22 bases between them. Specified treatment: around 19 received Ad26.COV2.S at low or high dose, single or two shots; five or six received placebo; per-sample allocation not given. Samples came from day 63 after the first vaccine or placebo injection. On this clone: Antigen specificity is unknown.

The chain combines TRBV29-1 with TRBJ1-2; possibly TRBD1 for D (5 bases). The sample here was peripheral blood, taken in a trial of Ad26.COV2.S vaccine versus placebo. The source of this sequence is a person between 18 and 60 years old who received the Ad26.COV2.S COVID-19 vaccine or a placebo. The DNA for the CDR3 is TGCAGCGTTGACCCGTGGGGGGAACCGGAGGGGGGCTACACCTTC. Translated: CSVDPWGEPEGGYTF.